The 20 T cell receptor beta chains presented below share a single source sample, sequenced in a study of cytomegalovirus exposure and HLA in healthy donors. The primer mix had 60 Vbeta and 13 Jbeta primers. Clones were read by immunoSEQ multiplex PCR, and TCRdb kept only the in-frame ones, dropping some. This table holds just under 250,000 clones, about four fifths found once. Material: PBMCs. The receptor source for this set is a woman between 40 and 50 years old in good health and CMV-seropositive.

The CDR3 nucleotides are TGTGCTAGTGGTTCCCGGCACGGGTCCTACAATGAGCAGTTCTTC. It encodes CASGSRHGSYNEQFF. The genes are TRBV12-5 and TRBJ2-1; D ambiguous. V lost 4 bases to trimming and J lost 1 base, with 11 bases between them. Looked up from germline, CDR1 is LGHNT and CDR2 is FRNRAP. This CDR3 spans 15 amino acids.

About this clone itself: An end of the junction differs from the germline gene, which may be a read error. The chain uses TRBV5-1 and TRBJ2-7, with 10 bases fitting TRBD1. The CDR3 extends over 14 amino acids. CDR1 is SGHRS, CDR2 YFSETQ, per germline. The CDR3 DNA follows: TGCGCCAGCAGCTCCCTGACAGGGGGCTACGGGCAGTACTTC. As protein: CASSSLTGGYGQYF.

This clone showed up just once. The CDR3 protein is CASSQYYLQGYEQYF. CDR3 DNA: TGCGCCAGCAGCCAATACTACTTACAGGGCTACGAGCAGTACTTC. The rearrangement links TRBV4-3 to TRBJ2-5, with D possibly being TRBD1 (6 bases). TRBJ2-7 matches the DNA end more closely, so the J call is doubtful. The CDR3 runs 15 residues. The germline V gene encodes CDR1 LGHNA and CDR2 YSLEER.

This chain uses TRBV7-9 with TRBJ1-2; TRBD1 matches 8 bases. CDR1 SEHNR and CDR2 FQNEAQ come from the germline V gene (reference sequence). The CDR3 consists of 15 residues. The trim removed 5 bases at V and 0 bases at J, leaving 5 bases unmatched. The DNA for the CDR3 is TGTGCCAGCAGCCAAGGACAGGGAGCTAACTATGGCTACACCTTC. It yields the protein CASSQGQGANYGYTF.

The V and J genes are TRBV6-5 and TRBJ2-5, with 9 positions matching TRBD1. Germline values: CDR1 MNHEY, CDR2 SVGAGI. V lost 6 bases and J lost 7; bases outside the gene matches: 12. The CDR3 length is 15 residues. The CDR3 reads CASRTGGEPGWTQYF. CDR3 bases: TGTGCCAGCAGGACAGGGGGTGAACCAGGGTGGACCCAGTACTTC.

The chain uses TRBV30 and TRBJ1-4, with 9 positions matching TRBD1. The ends lost 4 bases at V and 7 bases at J; junction bases unmatched: 10. CDR1 and CDR2 (germline): GTSNPN, SVGIG (reference sequence). The CDR3 runs 15 residues. CDR3 in DNA: TGTGCCTGGAACCGGGACAGGGAGCGTAGTGAAAAACTGTTTTTT. Protein sequence: CAWNRDRERSEKLFF.

In this sample, this clone turned up once. This chain joins TRBV5-1 and TRBJ1-6; D remains ambiguous. The CDR3 covers 13 residues. From germline, CDR1 is SGHRS and CDR2 YFSETQ. Trimming removed 5 bases from V and 10 bases from J, with 13 bases in between. Here the CDR3 DNA reads TGCGCCAGCAGTCCGAGGACTCAGTCACCCCTCCACTTT. Amino acids: CASSPRTQSPLHF.

This sequence joins TRBV5-1 and TRBJ2-5; D is possibly TRBD2 (6 bases). This CDR3 has 13 residues. Germline V gene sequence: CDR1 SGHRS, CDR2 YFSETQ. The V and J ends lost 0 bases and 5 bases respectively, with 8 bases between them. CDR3 region: CASSLAGSETQYF. Here the CDR3 DNA reads TGCGCCAGCAGCTTGGCCGGGAGCGAGACCCAGTACTTC.

The gene calls are TRBV5-6 and TRBJ2-7, with 13 bases aligning to TRBD2. CDR3 size: 14 residues. The V segment lost 3 bases and the J segment 3 bases; nucleotides outside the gene matches: 0. Germline V CDR1 and CDR2: SGHDT, YYEEEE. The CDR3, as DNA: TGTGCCAGCAGCTGGACTAGCGGGAGCTACGAGCAGTACTTC. Translation: CASSWTSGSYEQYF.

This clone has a single count. V is TRBV28 and J is TRBJ1-5, with D perhaps matching TRBD1 (5 bases). The germline gives CDR1 MDHEN, CDR2 SYDVKM. Trimming took off 4 bases at V and 2 bases at J, with 15 bases between the two ends. The CDR3 is made up of 16 amino acids. Written as DNA, the CDR3 is TGTGCCAGCAGTTCTGGGGGGAGGGTGGGCAATCAGCCCCAGCATTTT. Encoded protein: CASSSGGRVGNQPQHF.

The rearrangement joins TRBV6-1 to TRBJ1-5; 7 nucleotides agree with TRBD1. Germline lookup yields CDR1 MNHNS and CDR2 SASEGT. Losses at the gene ends were 4 bases for V and 6 bases for J; bases not matched to a gene: 12. The CDR3 consists of 16 residues. The CDR3 DNA follows: TGTGCCAGCAGTGTGGCCCGAACAGGGGCCCGTCAGCCCCAGCATTTT. This sequence encodes CASSVARTGARQPQHF.

V usage is TRBV6-5 and J usage is TRBJ1-5; D might be TRBD1 (6 bases). This CDR3 is built from 13 residues. CDR1 is MNHEY and CDR2 is SVGAGI in the germline V gene. The V end was cut by 5 bases, the J end by 7 bases, with 12 bases between. In DNA, the CDR3 is TGTGCCAGCAGTCCTGGACAGTCCCAGCCCCAGCATTTT. Translated, it gives CASSPGQSQPQHF.

The rearrangement links TRBV9 to TRBJ2-7, with 7 bases lining up with TRBD2. This CDR3 has 14 residues. Per germline, CDR1 SGDLS and CDR2 YYNGEE. V lost 0 bases and J lost 4; bases outside the gene matches: 4. CDR3 nucleotide sequence: TGTGCCAGCAGCGTAGGCGGGAGTGGGTACGAGCAGTACTTC. Translated: CASSVGGSGYEQYF. The full variable domain, with the rest looked up from reference TRBV9 and TRBJ2-7, is DSGVTQTPKHLITATGQRVTLRCSPRSGDLSVYWYQQSLDQGLQFLIQYYNGEERAKGNILERFSAQQFPDLHSELNLSSLELGDSALYFCASSVGGSGYEQYFGPGTRLTVT.

The V call is TRBV19, the J call TRBJ2-6; a possible D gene is TRBD1 (7 bases). The CDR3 covers 18 residues. V was pared by 7 bases and J by 1 base, with 20 bases between. The germline gives CDR1 LNHDA, CDR2 SQIVND (reference sequence). CDR3 sequence (DNA): TGTGCCAGTATTCCCGGACAGGACCGGGGGTCTGGGGCCAACGTCCTGACTTTC. It encodes CASIPGQDRGSGANVLTF.

There are a few counts of this clone. The chain uses TRBV14 and TRBJ2-2; 10 bases fit TRBD2. CDR1 is SGHDN and CDR2 is FVKESK in the germline V gene. Losses at the gene ends were 5 bases for V and 7 bases for J; bases not matched to a gene: 16. CDR3 length: 18 residues. CDR3 region: CASSSDILAGGQDGELFF. The CDR3 DNA sequence: TGTGCCAGCAGCTCCGACATTTTAGCGGGAGGCCAGGACGGGGAGCTGTTTTTT.

This clone was seen more than once but under ten times. This chain links TRBV27 with TRBJ2-3, with 8 bases lining up with TRBD2. Germline V gives CDR1 MNHEY, CDR2 SMNVEV (reference sequence). Losses at the gene ends were 4 bases for V and 4 bases for J; bases not matched to a gene: 7. The CDR3 runs 15 residues. The CDR3 is CASSSPGLVADTQYF. Here the CDR3 DNA reads TGTGCCAGCAGTTCTCCGGGACTAGTCGCAGATACGCAGTATTTT.

V usage is TRBV30 and J usage is TRBJ1-1, with 7 nucleotides matching TRBD1. Germline V lookup: CDR1 GTSNPN, CDR2 SVGIG (reference sequence). The CDR3 runs 13 residues. Germline trimming cut 3 bases from V and 4 bases from J; bases unmatched to any gene: 5. CDR3 loop: CAWSRQGGTEAFF. CDR3 sequence (DNA): TGTGCCTGGAGCCGACAGGGAGGCACTGAAGCTTTCTTT.

CDR3 sequence reads: CASSIKEELPQHF. Written as DNA, the CDR3 is TGTGCCAGTAGTATAAAGGAGGAATTGCCCCAGCATTTT. The rearrangement joins TRBV19 to TRBJ1-5, with no clear D. Germline values: CDR1 LNHDA, CDR2 SQIVND (reference sequence). This CDR3 contains 13 residues. The V end lost 2 bases, the J end lost 9 bases, and 11 bases lay between the germline ends.

V is TRBV4-2 and J is TRBJ1-2; TRBD1 matches 8 bases. Germline V gene sequence: CDR1 LGHNA, CDR2 YNFKEQ. The length of the CDR3 is 15 residues. The trim removed 0 bases at V and 5 bases at J, leaving 5 bases unmatched. CDR3 sequence reads: CASSQDQTGGYGYTF. In DNA, the CDR3 is TGTGCCAGCAGCCAAGATCAAACAGGGGGGTATGGCTACACCTTC.

The sample holds one count of this clone. V usage is TRBV30 and J usage is TRBJ2-3; D possibly corresponds to TRBD2 (5 bases). Germline V CDR1 and CDR2: GTSNPN, SVGIG (reference sequence). Trimming stripped 5 bases from V and 0 bases from J, with 9 bases between. The CDR3 extends over 13 amino acids. This CDR3 reads CAWGRGSTDTQYF. The CDR3 DNA sequence: TGTGCCTGGGGCCGAGGGAGCACAGATACGCAGTATTTT.